Sequencing of this T cell receptor (beta chain) was carried out in a study of CD8 T cells in Susac syndrome. Background on the study: Each patient with Susac syndrome, at the time of blood draw, was therapy-naive, on corticosteroids, or on intravenous immunoglobulin alone.

FACS enriched CD8+ TEMRA cells, while bulk CD8+ and CD4+ were negatively isolated. Unmatched junction bases numbered 3, after V lost 5 bases and J lost 7 bases. The CDR3 extends over 13 amino acids. Reverse transcription used 0.5 to 1 ug RNA and random hexamers. With immunoSEQ multiplex PCR, TCR beta CDR3 was amplified across 54 Vbeta and 13 Jbeta. TCRdb used MiXCR to reprocess the immunoSEQ multiplex PCR reads, holding one entry per CDR3 protein. The table has about 190,000 distinct CDR3 sequences, almost 96% seen once; the top ten hold around 0.1%. Sequencing was performed on CD4+ T cells from PBMCs. The chain carries TRBV12-3 or TRBV12-4 and TRBJ1-1; 11 positions match TRBD1. This clonotype was sampled from a human donor with Susac syndrome. The chain's CDR3 is CASSPGTGGEAFF. CDR3 in DNA: TGTGCCAGCAGTCCCGGGACAGGGGGTGAAGCTTTCTTT.